The T cell receptor (beta chain) described here comes from a study of blood T cell repertoires in COVID-19. Per the germline V gene, CDR1 is SGDLS and CDR2 is YYNGEE. The CDR3 sequence is 14 residues long. Trimming took 4 bases from V and 0 from J, leaving 9 bases between them. Assay used: immunoSEQ multiplex PCR; TCRdb lists only in-frame clones, some missing. The sample shows 250,000 to 350,000 clones, approximately 88% of them seen only once. Sequencing was carried out using peripheral blood. This chain links TRBV9 with TRBJ2-3; no clear D gene. This sequence was found in a woman aged 30 to 39 who had recovered from COVID-19. Here the CDR3 reads CASSPPVSTDTQYF. The CDR3 DNA follows: TGTGCCAGCAGCCCCCCCGTCAGCACAGATACGCAGTATTTT.